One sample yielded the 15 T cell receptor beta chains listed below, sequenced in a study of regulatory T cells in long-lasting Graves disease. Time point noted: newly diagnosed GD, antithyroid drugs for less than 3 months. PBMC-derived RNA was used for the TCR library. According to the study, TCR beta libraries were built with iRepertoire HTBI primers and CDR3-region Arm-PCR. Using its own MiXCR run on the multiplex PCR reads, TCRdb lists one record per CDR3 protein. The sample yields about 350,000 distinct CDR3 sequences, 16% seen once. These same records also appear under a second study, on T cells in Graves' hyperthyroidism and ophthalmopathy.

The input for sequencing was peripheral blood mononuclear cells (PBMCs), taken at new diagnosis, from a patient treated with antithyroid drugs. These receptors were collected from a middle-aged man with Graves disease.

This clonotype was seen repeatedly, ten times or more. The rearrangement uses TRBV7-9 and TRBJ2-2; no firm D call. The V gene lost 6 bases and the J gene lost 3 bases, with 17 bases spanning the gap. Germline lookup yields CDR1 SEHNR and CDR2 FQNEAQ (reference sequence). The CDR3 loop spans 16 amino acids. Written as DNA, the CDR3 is TGTGCCAGCAGTCACTATAGGGCCCCGGACACCGGGGAGCTGTTTTTT. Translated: CASSHYRAPDTGELFF.

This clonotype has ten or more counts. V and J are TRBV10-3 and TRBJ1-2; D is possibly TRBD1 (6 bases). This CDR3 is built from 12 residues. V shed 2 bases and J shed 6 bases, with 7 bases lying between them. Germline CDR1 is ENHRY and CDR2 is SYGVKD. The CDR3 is CAISETGNGYTF. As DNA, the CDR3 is TGTGCCATCAGTGAGACAGGGAATGGCTACACCTTC.

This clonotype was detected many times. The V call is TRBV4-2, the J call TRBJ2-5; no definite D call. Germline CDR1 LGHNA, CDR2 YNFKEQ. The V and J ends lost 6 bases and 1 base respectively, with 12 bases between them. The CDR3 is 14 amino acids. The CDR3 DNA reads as TGTGCCAGCAGTTTACGGGCGATCCAAGAGACCCAGTACTTC. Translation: CASSLRAIQETQYF.

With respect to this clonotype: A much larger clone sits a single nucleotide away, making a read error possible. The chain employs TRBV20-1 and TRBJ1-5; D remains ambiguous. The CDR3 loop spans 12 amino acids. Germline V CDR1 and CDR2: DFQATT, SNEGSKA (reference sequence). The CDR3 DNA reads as TGCCGTGCTAATATCCCTAATCAGCCCCAGCATTTT. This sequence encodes CRANIPNQPQHF.

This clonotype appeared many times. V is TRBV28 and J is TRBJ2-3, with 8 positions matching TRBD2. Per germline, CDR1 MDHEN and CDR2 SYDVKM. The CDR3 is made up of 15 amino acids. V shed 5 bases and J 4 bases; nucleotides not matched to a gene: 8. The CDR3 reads CASSQPGGRADTQYF. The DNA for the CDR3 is TGTGCCAGCAGTCAGCCGGGAGGGAGGGCAGATACGCAGTATTTT.

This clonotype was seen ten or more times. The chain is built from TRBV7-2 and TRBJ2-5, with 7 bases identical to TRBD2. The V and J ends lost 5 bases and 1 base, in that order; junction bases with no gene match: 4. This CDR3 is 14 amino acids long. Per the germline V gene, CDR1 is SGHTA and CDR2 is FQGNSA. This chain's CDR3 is CASSHGTTQETQYF. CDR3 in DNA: TGTGCCAGCAGCCACGGGACTACCCAAGAGACCCAGTACTTC.

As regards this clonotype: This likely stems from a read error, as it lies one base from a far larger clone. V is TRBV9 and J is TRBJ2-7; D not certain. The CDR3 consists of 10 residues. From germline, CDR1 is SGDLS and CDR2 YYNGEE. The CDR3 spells CASSSYERYF. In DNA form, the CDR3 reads TGTGCCAGCAGCAGCTACGAGCGGTACTTC. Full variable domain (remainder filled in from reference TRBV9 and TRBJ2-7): DSGVTQTPKHLITATGQRVTLRCSPRSGDLSVYWYQQSLDQGLQFLIQYYNGEERAKGNILERFSAQQFPDLHSELNLSSLELGDSALYFCASSSYERYFGPGTRLTVT.

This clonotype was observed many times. The CDR3 bases are TGCAGTGCCTATGACAGGGGGTCCTACGAGCAGTACTTC. Protein: CSAYDRGSYEQYF. The chain couples TRBV20-1 to TRBJ2-7, with 9 bases matching TRBD1. The CDR3 length is 13 residues. Trimming took 6 bases from V and 1 from J; bases not matched to a gene: 4. CDR1 and CDR2 from the germline V gene are DFQATT and SNEGSKA (reference sequence).

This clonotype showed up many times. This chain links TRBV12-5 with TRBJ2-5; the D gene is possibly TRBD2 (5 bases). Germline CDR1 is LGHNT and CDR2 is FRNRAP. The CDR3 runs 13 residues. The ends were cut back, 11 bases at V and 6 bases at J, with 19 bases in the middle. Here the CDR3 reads CASRLTGMKTQYF. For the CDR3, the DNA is TGTGCTTCTCGGTTGACGGGGATGAAGACCCAGTACTTC.

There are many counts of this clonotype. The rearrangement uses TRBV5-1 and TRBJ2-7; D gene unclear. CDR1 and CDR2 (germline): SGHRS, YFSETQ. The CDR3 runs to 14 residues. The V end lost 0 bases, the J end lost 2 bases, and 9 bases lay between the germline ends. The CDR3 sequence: CASSLGQTTYEQYF. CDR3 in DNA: TGCGCCAGCAGCTTGGGCCAGACAACCTACGAGCAGTACTTC.

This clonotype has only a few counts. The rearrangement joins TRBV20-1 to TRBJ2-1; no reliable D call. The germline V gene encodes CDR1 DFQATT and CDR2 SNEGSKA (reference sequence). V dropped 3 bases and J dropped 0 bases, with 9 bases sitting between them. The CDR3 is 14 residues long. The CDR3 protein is CSASGLSSYNEQFF. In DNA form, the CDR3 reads TGCAGTGCTAGCGGCCTGAGCTCCTACAATGAGCAGTTCTTC.

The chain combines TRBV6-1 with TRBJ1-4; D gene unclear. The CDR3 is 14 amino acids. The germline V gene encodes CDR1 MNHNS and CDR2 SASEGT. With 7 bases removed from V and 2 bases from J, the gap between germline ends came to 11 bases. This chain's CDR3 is CASIKGHTNEKLFF. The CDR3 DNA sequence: TGTGCCAGCATTAAAGGTCACACTAATGAAAAACTGTTTTTT.

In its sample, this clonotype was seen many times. The CDR3 protein is CSARGNNQPQHF. The CDR3 DNA sequence: TGCAGTGCTAGAGGCAACAATCAGCCCCAGCATTTT. The rearrangement uses TRBV20-1 and TRBJ1-5, with D hard to call. V was trimmed by 1 base and J by 3 bases, leaving 4 bases between them. CDR3 length: 12 amino acids. CDR1 is DFQATT, CDR2 SNEGSKA, per germline (reference sequence).

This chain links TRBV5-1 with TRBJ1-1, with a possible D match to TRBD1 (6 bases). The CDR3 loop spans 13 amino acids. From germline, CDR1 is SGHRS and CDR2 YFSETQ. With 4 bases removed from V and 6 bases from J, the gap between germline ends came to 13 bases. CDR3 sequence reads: CASSTTGLAEAFF. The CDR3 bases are TGCGCCAGCAGCACTACAGGGTTGGCTGAAGCTTTCTTT.

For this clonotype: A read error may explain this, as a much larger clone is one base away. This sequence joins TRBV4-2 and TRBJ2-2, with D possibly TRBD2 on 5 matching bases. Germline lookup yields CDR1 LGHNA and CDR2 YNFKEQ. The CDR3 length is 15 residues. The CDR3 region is CASSQDPIFTGELSF. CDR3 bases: TGTGCCAGCAGCCAAGATCCGATATTCACCGGGGAGCTGTCTTTT.